The present T cell receptor beta chain was sequenced within a study of spatial heterogeneity in lung cancer. Study overall: Within raw reads, each unique TCR and UMI combination appeared on average more than ten times.

TCR cDNA molecules each carried a unique molecular identifier. Via MiXCR, TCRdb re-called the 5' RACE reads, giving one row per CDR3 protein. Of over 50,000 distinct CDR3 sequences in the sample, 6.3% were seen once. Time point here: sample taken at primary tumor resection. A total of more than 65 untreated early-stage non-small cell lung cancer patients served as donors. The study sequenced unsorted whole RNA from tumor, nontumor lung or frozen PBMC. This clonotype has just a few counts. J was trimmed by 2 bases and V by 2 bases; bases with no gene match: 5. Germline-derived CDR1 and CDR2 are DFQATT and SNEGSKA (reference sequence). The CDR3 runs 14 residues.

The rearrangement joins TRBV20-1 to TRBJ1-2, with 7 bases aligning to TRBD1. The receptor's source is a female donor with early-stage non-small cell lung cancer. Sample: PBMCs, taken at surgery. The CDR3 is CSARTGAENYGYTF. The CDR3 bases are TGCAGTGCTAGAACAGGGGCAGAAAACTATGGCTACACCTTC.